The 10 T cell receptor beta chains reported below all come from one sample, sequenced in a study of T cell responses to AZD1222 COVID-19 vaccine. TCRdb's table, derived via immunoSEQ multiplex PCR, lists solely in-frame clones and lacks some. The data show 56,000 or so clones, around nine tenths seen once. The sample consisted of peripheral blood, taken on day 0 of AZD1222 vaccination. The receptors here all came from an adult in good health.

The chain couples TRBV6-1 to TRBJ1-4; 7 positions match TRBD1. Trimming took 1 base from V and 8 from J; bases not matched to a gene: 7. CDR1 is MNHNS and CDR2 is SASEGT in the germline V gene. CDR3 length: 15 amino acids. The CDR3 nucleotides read TGTGCCAGCAGTGAAGTCGACAGGGTTTCCGAAAAACTGTTTTTT. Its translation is CASSEVDRVSEKLFF.

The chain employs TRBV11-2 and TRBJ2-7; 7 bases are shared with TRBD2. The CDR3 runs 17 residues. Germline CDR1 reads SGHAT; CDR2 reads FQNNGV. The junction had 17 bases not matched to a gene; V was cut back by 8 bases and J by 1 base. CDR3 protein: CASVRSTGGSASYEQYF. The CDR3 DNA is TGTGCCAGCGTCCGGTCAACGGGCGGGAGCGCTTCCTACGAGCAGTACTTC.

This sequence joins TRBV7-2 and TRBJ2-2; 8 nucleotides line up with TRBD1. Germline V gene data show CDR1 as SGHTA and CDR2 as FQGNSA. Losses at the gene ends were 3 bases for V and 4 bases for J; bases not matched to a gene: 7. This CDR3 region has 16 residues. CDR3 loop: CASSFQGARGTGELFF. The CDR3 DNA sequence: TGTGCCAGCAGCTTCCAGGGGGCCAGGGGCACCGGGGAGCTGTTTTTT.

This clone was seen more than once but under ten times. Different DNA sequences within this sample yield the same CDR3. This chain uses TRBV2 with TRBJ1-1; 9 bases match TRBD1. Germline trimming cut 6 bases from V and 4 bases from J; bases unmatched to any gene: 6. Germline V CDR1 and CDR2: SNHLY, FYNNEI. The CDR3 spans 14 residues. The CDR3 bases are TGTGCCAGCAGCGTACAGGGGGCGCGCACTGAAGCTTTCTTT. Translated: CASSVQGARTEAFF.

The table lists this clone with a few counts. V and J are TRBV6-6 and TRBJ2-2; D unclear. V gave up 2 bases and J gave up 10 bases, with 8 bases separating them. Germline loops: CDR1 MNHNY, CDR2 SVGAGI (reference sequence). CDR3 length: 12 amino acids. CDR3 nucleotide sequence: TGTGCCAGCAGTTACGTGGCCGAGGAGCTGTTTTTT. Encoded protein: CASSYVAEELFF.

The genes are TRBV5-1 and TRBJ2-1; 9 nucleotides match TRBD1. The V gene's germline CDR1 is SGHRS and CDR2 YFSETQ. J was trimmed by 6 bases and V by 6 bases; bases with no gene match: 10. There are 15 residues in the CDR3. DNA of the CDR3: TGCGCCAGCACCTCCGGGACAGGGCGCGGCAATGAGCAGTTCTTC. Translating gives CASTSGTGRGNEQFF.

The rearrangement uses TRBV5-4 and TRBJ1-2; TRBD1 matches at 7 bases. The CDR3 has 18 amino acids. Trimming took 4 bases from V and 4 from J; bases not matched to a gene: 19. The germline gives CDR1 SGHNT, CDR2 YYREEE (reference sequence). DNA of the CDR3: TGTGCCAGCAGCACCCGGACAGGAGAAAATAGAGACCGCTATGGCTACACCTTC. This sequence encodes CASSTRTGENRDRYGYTF.

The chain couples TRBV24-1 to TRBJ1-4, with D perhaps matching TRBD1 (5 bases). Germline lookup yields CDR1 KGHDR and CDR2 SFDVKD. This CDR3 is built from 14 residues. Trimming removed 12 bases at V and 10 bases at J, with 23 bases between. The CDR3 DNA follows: TGTGCCCCCGCACTGGGGACCGGTAGGGGAAAACTGTTTTTT. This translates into CAPALGTGRGKLFF.

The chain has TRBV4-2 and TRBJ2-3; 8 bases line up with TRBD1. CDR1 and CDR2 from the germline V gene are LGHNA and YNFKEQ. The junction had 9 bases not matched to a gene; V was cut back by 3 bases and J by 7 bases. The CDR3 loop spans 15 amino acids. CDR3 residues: CASSHPGQGENTQYF. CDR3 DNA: TGTGCCAGCAGCCACCCCGGACAGGGTGAAAATACGCAGTATTTT.

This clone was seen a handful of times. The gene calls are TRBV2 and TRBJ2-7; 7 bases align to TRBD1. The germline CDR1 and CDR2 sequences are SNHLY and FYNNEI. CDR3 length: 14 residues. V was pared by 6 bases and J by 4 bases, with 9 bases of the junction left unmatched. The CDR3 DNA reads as TGTGCCAGCAGCGCGGACAGGCGTGGGTACGAGCAGTACTTC. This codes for CASSADRRGYEQYF. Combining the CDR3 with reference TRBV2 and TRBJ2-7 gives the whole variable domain EPEVTQTPSHQVTQMGQEVILRCVPISNHLYFYWYRQILGQKVEFLVSFYNNEISEKSEIFDDQFSVERPDGSNFTLKIRSTKLEDSAMYFCASSADRRGYEQYFGPGTRLTVT.